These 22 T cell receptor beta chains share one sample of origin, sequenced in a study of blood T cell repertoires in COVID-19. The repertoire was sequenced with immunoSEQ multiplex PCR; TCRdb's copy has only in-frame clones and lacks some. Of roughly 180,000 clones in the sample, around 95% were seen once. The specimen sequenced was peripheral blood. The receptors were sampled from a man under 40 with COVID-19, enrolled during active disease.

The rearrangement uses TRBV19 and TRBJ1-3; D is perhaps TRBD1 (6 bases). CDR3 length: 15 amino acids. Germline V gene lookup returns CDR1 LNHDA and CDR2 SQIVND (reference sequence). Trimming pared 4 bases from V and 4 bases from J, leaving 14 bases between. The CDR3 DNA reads TGTGCCAGTAGTACCTCAGGGGCGCGGGGAAACACCATATATTTT. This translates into CASSTSGARGNTIYF.

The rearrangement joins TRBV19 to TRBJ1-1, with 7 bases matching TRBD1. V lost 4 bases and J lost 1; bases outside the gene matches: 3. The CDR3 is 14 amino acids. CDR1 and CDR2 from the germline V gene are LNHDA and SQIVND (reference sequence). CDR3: CASSTTGRNTEAFF. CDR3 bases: TGTGCCAGTAGTACGACAGGGAGGAACACTGAAGCTTTCTTT.

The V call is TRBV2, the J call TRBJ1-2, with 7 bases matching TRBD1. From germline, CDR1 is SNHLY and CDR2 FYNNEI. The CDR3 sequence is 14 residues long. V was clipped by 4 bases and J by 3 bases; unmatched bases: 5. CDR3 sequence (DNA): TGTGCCAGCAGTGGACAGGGCCAGTACTATGGCTACACCTTC. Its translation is CASSGQGQYYGYTF.

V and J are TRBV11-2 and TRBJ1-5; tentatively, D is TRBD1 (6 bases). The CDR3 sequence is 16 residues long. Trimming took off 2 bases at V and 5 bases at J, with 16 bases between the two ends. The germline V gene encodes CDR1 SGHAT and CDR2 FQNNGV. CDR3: CASSLLGGGGYQPQHF. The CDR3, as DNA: TGTGCCAGCAGCTTACTTGGGGGGGGCGGGTATCAGCCCCAGCATTTT.

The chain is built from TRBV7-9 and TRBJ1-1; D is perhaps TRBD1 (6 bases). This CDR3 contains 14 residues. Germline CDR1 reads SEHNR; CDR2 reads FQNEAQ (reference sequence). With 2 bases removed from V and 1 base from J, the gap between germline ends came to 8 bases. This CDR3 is CASSLQGQNTEAFF. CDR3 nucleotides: TGTGCCAGCAGCTTACAGGGACAGAACACTGAAGCTTTCTTT.

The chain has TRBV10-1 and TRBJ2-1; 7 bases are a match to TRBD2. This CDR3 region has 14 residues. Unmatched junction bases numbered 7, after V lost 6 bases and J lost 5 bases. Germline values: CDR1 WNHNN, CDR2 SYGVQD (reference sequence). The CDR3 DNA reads TGCGCCAGCAGGAAGACCCTAGCGGACAATGAGCAGTTCTTC. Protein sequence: CASRKTLADNEQFF.

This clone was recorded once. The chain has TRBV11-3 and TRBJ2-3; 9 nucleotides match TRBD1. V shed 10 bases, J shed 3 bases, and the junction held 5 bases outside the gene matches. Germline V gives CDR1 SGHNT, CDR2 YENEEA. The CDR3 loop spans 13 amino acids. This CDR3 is CATKDRGTDTQYF. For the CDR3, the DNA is TGTGCCACTAAGGACAGGGGAACAGATACGCAGTATTTT.

CDR3 nucleotides: TGTGCCAGCAGTTGGGGACAGGGGAACACTGAAGCTTTCTTT. Residues: CASSWGQGNTEAFF. This rearrangement joins TRBV7-9 to TRBJ1-1; 9 nucleotides line up with TRBD1. This CDR3 spans 14 amino acids. Germline loops: CDR1 SEHNR, CDR2 FQNEAQ (reference sequence). The V gene end was trimmed by 6 bases and the J gene end by 1 base; junction bases not matched to a gene: 3. Variable domain in full (rest from reference TRBV7-9 and TRBJ1-1): DTGVSQNPRHKITKRGQNVTFRCDPISEHNRLYWYRQTLGQGPEFLTYFQNEAQLEKSRLLSDRFSAERPKGSFSTLEIQRTEQGDSAMYLCASSWGQGNTEAFFGQGTRLTVV.

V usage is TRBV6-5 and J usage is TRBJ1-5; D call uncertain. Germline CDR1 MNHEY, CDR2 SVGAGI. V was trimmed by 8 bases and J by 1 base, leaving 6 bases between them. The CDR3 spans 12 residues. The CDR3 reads CASEGSNQPQHF. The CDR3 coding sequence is TGTGCCAGCGAGGGCAGCAATCAGCCCCAGCATTTT.

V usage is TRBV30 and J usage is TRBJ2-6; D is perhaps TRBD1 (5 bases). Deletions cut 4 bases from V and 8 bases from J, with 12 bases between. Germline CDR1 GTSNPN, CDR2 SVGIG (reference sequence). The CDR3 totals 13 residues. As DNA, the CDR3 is TGTGCCTGGACAGGGCAACGGTCCAACGTCCTGACTTTC. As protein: CAWTGQRSNVLTF.

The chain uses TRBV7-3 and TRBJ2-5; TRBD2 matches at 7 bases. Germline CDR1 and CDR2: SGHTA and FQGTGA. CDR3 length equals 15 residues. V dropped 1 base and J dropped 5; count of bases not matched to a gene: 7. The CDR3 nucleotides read TGTGCCAGCAGCTTAAACGCAGGGAGGGGCGAGACCCAGTACTTC. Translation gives CASSLNAGRGETQYF.

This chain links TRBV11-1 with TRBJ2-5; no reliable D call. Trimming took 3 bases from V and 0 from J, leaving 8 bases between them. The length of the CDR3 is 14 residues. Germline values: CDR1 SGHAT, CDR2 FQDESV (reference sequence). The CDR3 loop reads CASSLVQNQETQYF. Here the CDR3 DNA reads TGTGCCAGCAGCTTGGTACAAAACCAAGAGACCCAGTACTTC.

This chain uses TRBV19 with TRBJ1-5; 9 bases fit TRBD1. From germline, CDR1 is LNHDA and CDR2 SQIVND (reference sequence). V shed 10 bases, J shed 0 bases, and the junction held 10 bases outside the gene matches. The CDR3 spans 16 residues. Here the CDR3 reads CATHLGQGTSNQPQHF. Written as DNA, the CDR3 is TGTGCCACCCATCTCGGACAGGGGACTAGCAATCAGCCCCAGCATTTT.

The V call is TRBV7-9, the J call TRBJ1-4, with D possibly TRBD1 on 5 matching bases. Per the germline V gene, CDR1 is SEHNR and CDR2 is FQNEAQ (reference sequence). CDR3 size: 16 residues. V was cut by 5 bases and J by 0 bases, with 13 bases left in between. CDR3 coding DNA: TGTGCCAGCAGCCTCGGGACTTTAGCAACTAATGAAAAACTGTTTTTT. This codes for CASSLGTLATNEKLFF.

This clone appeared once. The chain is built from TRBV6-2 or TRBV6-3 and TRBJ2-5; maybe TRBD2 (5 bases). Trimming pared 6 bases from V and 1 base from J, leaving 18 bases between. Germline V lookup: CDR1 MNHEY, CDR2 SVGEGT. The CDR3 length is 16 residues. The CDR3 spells CASSPRLSRGQETQYF. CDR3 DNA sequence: TGTGCCAGCAGCCCACGACTTAGCCGGGGCCAAGAGACCCAGTACTTC.

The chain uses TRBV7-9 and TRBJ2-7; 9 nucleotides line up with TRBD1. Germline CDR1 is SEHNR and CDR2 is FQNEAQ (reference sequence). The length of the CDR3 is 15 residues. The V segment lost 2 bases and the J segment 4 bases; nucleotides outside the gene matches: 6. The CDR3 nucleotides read TGTGCCAGCAGCTTAAGCGGACAGGGGAAATACGAGCAGTACTTC. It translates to CASSLSGQGKYEQYF.

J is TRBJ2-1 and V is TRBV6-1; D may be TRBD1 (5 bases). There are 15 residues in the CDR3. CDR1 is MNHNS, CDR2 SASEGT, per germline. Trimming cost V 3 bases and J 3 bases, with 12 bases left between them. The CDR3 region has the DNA TGTGCCAGCAGTGAGAGAAGGGGTGGCTACAATGAGCAGTTCTTC. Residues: CASSERRGGYNEQFF.

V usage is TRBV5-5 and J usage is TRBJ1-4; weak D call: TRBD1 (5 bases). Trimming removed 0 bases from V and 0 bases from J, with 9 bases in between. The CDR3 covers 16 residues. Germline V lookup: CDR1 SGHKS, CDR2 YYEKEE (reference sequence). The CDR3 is CASSLDGGATNEKLFF. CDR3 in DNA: TGTGCCAGCAGCTTGGACGGGGGGGCAACTAATGAAAAACTGTTTTTT.

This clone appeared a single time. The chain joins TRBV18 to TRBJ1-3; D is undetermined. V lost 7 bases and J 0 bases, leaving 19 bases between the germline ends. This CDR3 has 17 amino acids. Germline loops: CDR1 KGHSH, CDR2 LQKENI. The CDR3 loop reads CASLLNAADLSGNTIYF. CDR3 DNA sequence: TGTGCCAGCTTATTAAACGCCGCGGATCTCTCTGGAAACACCATATATTTT.

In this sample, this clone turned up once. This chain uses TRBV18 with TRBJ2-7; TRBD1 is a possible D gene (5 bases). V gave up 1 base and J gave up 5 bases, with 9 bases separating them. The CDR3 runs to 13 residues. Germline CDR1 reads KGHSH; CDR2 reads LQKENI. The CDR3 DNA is TGTGCCAGCTCACCACTTTCAGGGAACGAGCAGTACTTC. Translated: CASSPLSGNEQYF.

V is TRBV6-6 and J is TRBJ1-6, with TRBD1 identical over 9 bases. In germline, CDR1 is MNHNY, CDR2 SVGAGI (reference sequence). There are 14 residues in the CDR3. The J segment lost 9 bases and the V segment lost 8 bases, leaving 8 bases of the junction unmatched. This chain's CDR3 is CASFPGQGVSPLHF. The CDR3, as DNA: TGTGCCAGCTTCCCGGGACAGGGCGTTTCACCCCTCCACTTT.

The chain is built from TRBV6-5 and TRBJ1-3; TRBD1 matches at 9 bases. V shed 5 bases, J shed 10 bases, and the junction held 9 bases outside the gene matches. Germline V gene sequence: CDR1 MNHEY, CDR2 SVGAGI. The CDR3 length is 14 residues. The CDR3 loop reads CASSRSGQGGTIYF. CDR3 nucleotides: TGTGCCAGCAGTCGGTCGGGACAGGGAGGGACCATATATTTT.